This TCR beta chain was sequenced in a study of vaccination effects on CD4 cells after COVID-19. ViraFEST expansion of antigen-specific CD4+ T cells with viral peptide pools preceded sequencing. Having been cultured for approximately ten days, the cells underwent CD4+ T cell isolation. Each person got two doses of an mRNA SARS-CoV-2 vaccine, BNT162b2 or mRNA-1273. Repertoires were generated with immunoSEQ multiplex PCR, while TCRdb's copy carries only in-frame clones and drops some. The table includes around 25,000 clones, around 79% detected once. V shed 3 bases and J shed 3 bases, with 8 bases lying between them. The V gene's germline CDR1 is DFQATT and CDR2 SNEGSKA (reference sequence). The CDR3 consists of 12 residues. About this clone: What it binds is unknown.

The receptor comes from a human donor who received a COVID-19 vaccine. Some clones in this sample may be carry-over from other donors' samples. This chain links TRBV20-1 with TRBJ1-2; D perhaps matches TRBD1 (5 bases). The starting material was CD4+ T cells from PBMCs cultured with SARS-CoV-2 spike peptides, obtained after COVID-19 vaccination. DNA for the CDR3: TGCAGTGCTAGTGGAGGGGACTATGGCTACACCTTC. Translating gives CSASGGDYGYTF.